These 2 T cell receptor beta chains came from one sample sequenced in a study of B cell selection in AIRE deficiency. Produced via immunoSEQ multiplex PCR; TCRdb's table is partial and in-frame only. The sample consists of around 24,000 clones, about 96% of them appearing once. Conventional CD4 T cells were sorted as CD4+CD127+ cells. Sequences were obtained from CD4+CD127+ conventional T cells sorted from PBMCs. Every receptor here comes from a human donor in good health.

V gene TRBV7-2 combines with J gene TRBJ2-7; the match to TRBD1 covers 9 bases. The CDR3 is 14 amino acids. Germline CDR1 reads SGHTA; CDR2 reads FQGNSA. The V segment lost 4 bases and the J segment 4 bases; nucleotides outside the gene matches: 5. The CDR3 nucleotides are TGTGCCAGCAGCTACACAGGGGGCTCGTACGAGCAGTACTTC. Translated: CASSYTGGSYEQYF.

The V and J genes are TRBV9 and TRBJ1-1; 12 nucleotides align to TRBD1. From germline, CDR1 is SGDLS and CDR2 YYNGEE. The CDR3 is 15 amino acids. V lost 4 bases to trimming and J lost 2 bases; unmatched junction nucleotides: 3. The CDR3 DNA reads TGTGCCAGCAGCCCGGGGACAGGGGGCAACACTGAAGCTTTCTTT. It encodes CASSPGTGGNTEAFF.